Listed below are T cell receptor beta chains from one sample, sequenced in a study of OX40 agonist ivuxolimab in advanced cancers. Clones were sequenced by immunoSEQ multiplex PCR, and TCRdb holds only the in-frame ones, with some missing. The sample lists about 94,000 clones, about nine tenths occurring once. The specimen comprised CD4+ or CD8+ T cells sorted from blood, sampled in a trial of the OX40 agonist ivuxolimab. The source of these receptors is an adult with an advanced solid tumor such as melanoma, head and neck, liver or kidney cancer. Both conserved end residues are part of each CDR3.

>TRBV6-1
CASSEGRTRNPFF
>TRBV7-3
CASSLGPQGGNSPLHF
>TRBV2
CASSPLYEQYF
>TRBV10-2
CASRVRGPNTEAFF
>TRBV28
CASTNVKDYEQYF
>TRBV30
CALSRLAYEQYF
>TRBV6-5
CASSYSGTGDYGYTF
>TRBV4-2
CASSQEGAGAASSYNEQFF
>TRBV19
CASSLGTGLSGGELFF
>TRBV7-3
CASSSITMTEAFF
>TRBV25-1
CASSEWRRGNTGELFF
>TRBV12-5
CASTRTGDYGYTF
>TRBV11-3
CASSSAQGGRSTDTQYF
>TRBV5-6
CASSFGTRVMNTEAFF
>TRBV2
CASMIGAAGANVLTF